These 4 T cell receptor beta chains originate from one sample sequenced in a study of T cell responses to AZD1222 COVID-19 vaccine. Generated by immunoSEQ multiplex PCR, the TCRdb table keeps only in-frame clones and is missing some. The sample shows some 130,000 clones, roughly 88% of them seen only once. Sequencing used peripheral blood, obtained on day 0 of AZD1222 vaccination. The receptors stem from an adult in good health.

The rearrangement links TRBV7-3 to TRBJ1-2, with a possible D match to TRBD1 (5 bases). Trimming cost V 0 bases and J 2 bases, with 19 bases left between them. Germline CDR1 is SGHTA and CDR2 is FQGTGA. The CDR3 runs 18 residues. As DNA, the CDR3 is TGTGCCAGCAGCTTAACTGGGGGAGAAGGGATCCCCAACTATGGCTACACCTTC. Residues: CASSLTGGEGIPNYGYTF.

The chain has TRBV6-4 and TRBJ1-1; no definite D call. The CDR3 contains 13 residues. The germline CDR1 and CDR2 sequences are MRHNA and SNTAGT. V was cut by 6 bases and J by 1 base, with 9 bases left in between. The CDR3 loop reads CASSRRENTEAFF. As DNA, the CDR3 is TGTGCCAGCAGCAGGAGAGAGAACACTGAAGCTTTCTTT.

V and J are TRBV6-2 or TRBV6-3 and TRBJ2-2; 11 bases agree with TRBD1. The J segment lost 6 bases and the V segment lost 6 bases, leaving 9 bases of the junction unmatched. Germline V gene lookup returns CDR1 MNHEY and CDR2 SVGEGT. The CDR3 consists of 16 residues. CDR3 sequence (DNA): TGTGCCAGCAGCCCTATATGGGGACAGGGGGCCGGGGAGCTGTTTTTT. This translates into CASSPIWGQGAGELFF.

The V call is TRBV27, the J call TRBJ1-1; 7 bases are a match to TRBD1. V dropped 4 bases and J dropped 0; count of bases not matched to a gene: 11. The CDR3 extends over 17 amino acids. The V gene's germline CDR1 is MNHEY and CDR2 SMNVEV (reference sequence). CDR3 sequence (DNA): TGTGCCAGCAGTTGGAGATTTAAGGGGGCGATGAACACTGAAGCTTTCTTT. Translated: CASSWRFKGAMNTEAFF.